The 10 T cell receptor beta chains below all came from one sample that was sequenced in a study of response to subunit inactivated influenza vaccine. TCRdb passed the RT-PCR reads through MiXCR, listing each CDR3 protein once. The sample has 650,000 to 700,000 distinct CDR3 sequences, approximately 14% seen once; the top ten hold 11%. Specimen: PBMCs from blood, collected 11 to 12 days after vaccination. These receptors came from a man aged 50-59 years who received an inactivated influenza vaccine.

This clonotype occurred a few times. This rearrangement joins TRBV12-3 or TRBV12-4 to TRBJ2-1; D ambiguous. The V end lost 1 base, the J end lost 5 bases, and 12 bases lay between the germline ends. CDR3 length equals 15 residues. CDR3 bases: TGTGCCAGCAGTTTAGGGGTTCCCCCACACAATGAGCAGTTCTTC. Translated, it gives CASSLGVPPHNEQFF.

V usage is TRBV6-5 and J usage is TRBJ2-7; 9 nucleotides match TRBD2. The CDR3 extends over 19 amino acids. Trimming removed 1 base from V and 7 bases from J; junction bases left unmatched: 20. Germline CDR1 and CDR2: MNHEY and SVGAGI. The CDR3 bases are TGTGCCAGCAGTTACTTAGACTTCAGCGGGGGGCCAGAGCTGTGGGAGCAGTACTTC. It codes for CASSYLDFSGGPELWEQYF.

This clonotype was detected a few times. The V call is TRBV11-2, the J call TRBJ1-1, with D unclear. V was cut by 2 bases and J by 4 bases, with 5 bases left in between. Germline CDR1 reads SGHAT; CDR2 reads FQNNGV. This CDR3 contains 12 residues. The CDR3 region has the DNA TGTGCCAGCAGCTTATCTACCACTGAAGCTTTCTTT. Its protein product is CASSLSTTEAFF.

This clonotype appeared a few times. V gene TRBV7-9 combines with J gene TRBJ2-1; 7 bases are shared with TRBD2. Germline lookup yields CDR1 SEHNR and CDR2 FQNEAQ (reference sequence). CDR3 length: 15 residues. Germline trimming cut 3 bases from V and 0 bases from J; bases unmatched to any gene: 2. CDR3 DNA sequence: TGTGCCAGCAGCTTCGGGGAGGGCTCCTACAATGAGCAGTTCTTC. Its protein is CASSFGEGSYNEQFF.

This clonotype has more than one count but fewer than ten. The chain links TRBV12-3 or TRBV12-4 to TRBJ2-7, with TRBD1 matching over 11 bases. CDR3 length equals 16 residues. V lost 3 bases and J lost 0; bases outside the gene matches: 4. CDR3 loop: CASSFSGTGGSYEQYF. Here the CDR3 DNA reads TGTGCCAGCAGTTTTTCCGGGACAGGGGGCTCCTACGAGCAGTACTTC.

The table lists this clonotype with a few counts. The chain uses TRBV20-1 and TRBJ2-2; D not resolved. The V gene's germline CDR1 is DFQATT and CDR2 SNEGSKA (reference sequence). V lost 4 bases and J lost 0, with 15 bases in between. CDR3 size: 16 residues. The CDR3 coding sequence is TGCAGTGCTAAGGGCACTAAAAGAGCGAACACCGGGGAGCTGTTTTTT. It is translated as CSAKGTKRANTGELFF.

This clonotype has at least ten counts. This chain links TRBV2 with TRBJ2-1; 9 bases agree with TRBD2. CDR1 and CDR2 from the germline V gene are SNHLY and FYNNEI. The CDR3 sequence is 16 residues long. V shed 2 bases, J shed 8 bases, and the junction held 10 bases outside the gene matches. This CDR3 reads CASSESPGLAPDEQFF. CDR3 coding DNA: TGTGCCAGCAGTGAATCTCCTGGACTAGCGCCGGATGAGCAGTTCTTC.

The chain links TRBV27 to TRBJ2-1; D perhaps matches TRBD1 (5 bases). Looked up from germline, CDR1 is MNHEY and CDR2 is SMNVEV (reference sequence). Trimming removed 5 bases at V and 9 bases at J, with 17 bases between. The CDR3 loop spans 14 amino acids. CDR3 DNA sequence: TGTGCCAGCAGTCGCCAAAGCCGGACAACTGAGCAGTTCTTC. As protein: CASSRQSRTTEQFF.

As DNA, the CDR3 is TGTGCCAGCAGTGATTTATACTACGAGCAGTACTTC. Its translation is CASSDLYYEQYF. This chain joins TRBV25-1 and TRBJ2-7; D gene ambiguous. CDR1 and CDR2 from the germline V gene are MGHDK and SYGVNS. V gave up 3 bases and J gave up 3 bases, with 6 bases separating them. The CDR3 is 12 residues long.

This clonotype was detected only a few times. V is TRBV7-8 and J is TRBJ1-4, with D hard to call. CDR1 and CDR2 (germline): SGHVS, FQNEAQ. V was clipped by 4 bases and J by 0 bases, with 15 bases between them. CDR3 length: 17 amino acids. The CDR3: CASSSRFWGTTNEKLFF. CDR3 nucleotides: TGTGCCAGCAGCTCCCGGTTCTGGGGTACAACTAATGAAAAACTGTTTTTT.